The entry below describes one TCR beta chain. Antigen: not known. Every subset's genomic DNA went evenly onto several immunoSEQ plates. Source study methods: Junction-only sequences produced by ImmunoSEQ had no quality scores, so filtering differed. Generated by immunoSEQ multiplex PCR, the TCRdb table keeps only in-frame clones and is missing some. V, J and clone size are those of that table, while D and trimming were read from the DNA. The sample carries some 690,000 clones, about nine tenths recorded once. The data stem from a study of shared clonotypes between healthy human individuals. Overall study findings and caveats: The diversity represented, both genetic and in exposure history, was limited by few donors. All-four-donor shared clonotypes had higher generation probabilities than non-shared clonotypes did.

Sequenced material: memory CD8+ T cells from PBMCs. Subset denoted: CD45RO+ cells pooled with CCR7-negative TemRA cells. The sequence came from a man in his late teens or twenties in good health. Some clones in this sample may be carry-over from other donors' samples.

CDR3: CASSQGGARDNYEQYF. The DNA for the CDR3 is TGTGCCAGCAGCCAAGGAGGAGCCCGGGACAACTACGAGCAGTACTTC. The chain recombines TRBV14 with TRBJ2-7; tentatively, D is TRBD1 (6 bases). The CDR3 runs to 16 residues. Trimming cost V 1 base and J 3 bases, with 16 bases left between them. Germline CDR1 is SGHDN and CDR2 is FVKESK.